Reported below is one TCR beta chain. The specificity of this receptor is unknown. No much larger clone is present one base from it, and per-base qualities are unavailable. This entry comes from a study of blood T cell repertoires in COVID-19 (TCRdb year 2020). With respect to the entire study: The collaborator samples originated in the United States, Italy and Spain and spanned the acute and convalescent phases of COVID-19. The repertoires were made available in a free public database intended to serve as a resource for research on the immune response to SARS-CoV-2. The prospective study material was composed of cDNA or gDNA derived from T cells, B-cell-depleted T cells, or PBMCs. The sample metadata nearly always contained a de-identified subject ID, COVID-19 status, age in years and sex. Where available, HLA class I and class II types were obtained from metadata supplied by the sample provider rather than from assay-based typing. The samples were drawn from the first 160 participants of the ongoing ImmuneRACE study and from 950 to 1,500 subjects provided by 6 global collaborators. Deeply sampled blood TCRbeta repertoires from subjects exposed to, actively infected with, or recovered from COVID-19 were included in the dataset.

The immunoSEQ Assay, a bias-controlled multiplex PCR, was used to amplify TCRbeta CDR3 regions from genomic DNA. The authors processed their data as follows. Nucleated cell counts per sample were estimated from amplification of reference gene primers within the assay. Sequence reads were collapsed and filtered to measure the absolute abundance of every unique TCRbeta CDR3 rearrangement. For each sample, productive Simpson clonality was calculated as the square root of Simpson's diversity index over productive rearrangements. TCRdb took this table from immuneACCESS and kept in-frame rearrangements with V and J called. Such tables lack part of the clones; where checked against another copy, unresolved V genes explain under half of the gap, and the rest is unexplained. From that table come the V and J calls and clone size; the DNA was used to work out D and trimming. This sample comprises roughly 30,000 clones, about four fifths of them detected only once. The top ten clonotypes cover approximately 40% of the sample.

Taken from the germline V gene (reference sequence), the CDR1 and CDR2 loops are MNHEY and SMNVEV. V loses 1 base of germline sequence and J loses 2 bases, and the interval between the two ends is 12 bases. The CDR3, from cysteine to phenylalanine, totals 16 residues. Solely the CDR3 DNA is kept, with 48 bases framed from the first base. Paper-wide results and their limitations: Clinical and demographic metadata were provided uncurated, with the amount varying by source and participant.

Whole blood was collected in K2EDTA tubes by collaborating institutions according to the institutions' own protocols. For TCRbeta analysis, collaborator samples were shipped as frozen whole blood, as isolated PBMCs, or as DNA extracted from either sample type. Source material: peripheral blood. This TCR was sampled from a woman of 80 years or more with acute or convalescent COVID-19. The rearranged chain carries TRBV27 and TRBJ1-3; a tentative D call is TRBD1 (6 bases match). This receptor has the CDR3 CASSLYGGAAGNTIYF. The nucleotide sequence reads as follows: TGTGCCAGCAGTTTATATGGGGGGGCCGCTGGAAACACCATATATTTT.